One sample yielded the 13 T cell receptor beta chains listed below, sequenced in a study of T cells in tumors and immune-related adverse events. The table came from immunoSEQ multiplex PCR; TCRdb's copy has only in-frame clones and leaves some out. This table has 7,900 or so clones, 94% appearing once. This specimen consisted of lymph node tissue, obtained from a patient treated with anti-PD-1 therapy. The source is a female donor with metastatic renal cell carcinoma.

This chain links TRBV7-2 with TRBJ2-1, with 7 bases lining up with TRBD2. The germline V gene has CDR1 SGHTA and CDR2 FQGNSA. The CDR3 is 17 residues long. With 5 bases clipped from V and 0 bases from J, the junction kept 10 bases outside the gene matches. This CDR3 is CASSPHQAGPSYNEQFF. The DNA for the CDR3 is TGTGCCAGCAGCCCACACCAAGCGGGGCCCTCCTACAATGAGCAGTTCTTC.

The rearrangement uses TRBV7-6 and TRBJ1-1, with a possible D match to TRBD1 (5 bases). The CDR3 has 15 residues. From germline, CDR1 is SGHVS and CDR2 FNYEAQ. V was shortened by 5 bases and J by 7 bases, with 20 bases between the two germline ends. DNA for the CDR3: TGTGCCAGCAGCCCAGGGAGTGGCGGTGGGCTTGAAGCTTTCTTT. Translated, it gives CASSPGSGGGLEAFF.

The genes are TRBV18 and TRBJ1-1, with a possible D match to TRBD1 (6 bases). The CDR3 covers 13 residues. Germline-derived CDR1 and CDR2 are KGHSH and LQKENI. V shed 2 bases and J shed 5 bases, with 9 bases lying between them. The CDR3 sequence is CASSPNTGTEAFF. In DNA, the CDR3 is TGTGCCAGCTCACCAAATACAGGGACTGAAGCTTTCTTT.

This chain uses TRBV15 with TRBJ1-4; maybe TRBD1 (5 bases). The CDR3 runs 16 residues. The V end was cut by 0 bases, the J end by 0 bases, with 8 bases between. The germline V gene encodes CDR1 LNHNV and CDR2 YYDKDF (reference sequence). Written as DNA, the CDR3 is TGTGCCACCAGCAGAGACGGGACGACAACTAATGAAAAACTGTTTTTT. The encoded protein is CATSRDGTTTNEKLFF.

This chain connects TRBV7-6 to TRBJ2-2, with TRBD1 as a possible D gene (5 bases). The CDR3 contains 15 residues. Per germline, CDR1 SGHVS and CDR2 FNYEAQ. The ends were cut back, 2 bases at V and 6 bases at J, with 13 bases in the middle. The CDR3 sequence is CASSLYPQDPGELFF. In DNA, the CDR3 is TGTGCCAGCAGCTTATACCCACAGGATCCCGGGGAGCTGTTTTTT. Looking up the rest from reference TRBV7-6 and TRBJ2-2 gives the full variable domain: GAGVSQSPRYKVTKRGQDVALRCDPISGHVSLYWYRQALGQGPEFLTYFNYEAQQDKSGLPNDRFSAERPEGSISTLTIQRTEQRDSAMYRCASSLYPQDPGELFFGEGSRLTVL.

Written as DNA, the CDR3 is TGTGCCAGCAGCTTAGTTTGGGTTGGGGCTAGAGGCCTCAATGAGCAGTTCTTC. This encodes CASSLVWVGARGLNEQFF. This chain connects TRBV7-2 to TRBJ2-1; D might be TRBD1 (5 bases). Germline CDR1 is SGHTA and CDR2 is FQGNSA. V was clipped by 1 base and J by 6 bases, with 22 bases between them. The CDR3 runs 18 residues.

The chain carries TRBV7-9 and TRBJ1-1, with 7 bases matching TRBD1. Trimming removed 1 base from V and 1 base from J; junction bases left unmatched: 6. CDR1 is SEHNR, CDR2 FQNEAQ, per germline (reference sequence). The CDR3 loop spans 16 amino acids. The CDR3 DNA is TGTGCCAGCAGCTTAGTGGGGGGACAGAGGAACACTGAAGCTTTCTTT. This gives the protein CASSLVGGQRNTEAFF.

This chain links TRBV5-6 with TRBJ1-4, with a weak D call TRBD1 (6 bases). The CDR3 has 13 amino acids. CDR1 and CDR2 from the germline V gene are SGHDT and YYEEEE. The ends were cut back, 2 bases at V and 10 bases at J, with 12 bases in the middle. The CDR3: CASSFTGSGKLFF. In DNA form, the CDR3 reads TGTGCCAGCAGCTTTACAGGGTCTGGAAAACTGTTTTTT.

CDR3 loop: CASSIRVGFSYEQYF. The CDR3, as DNA: TGTGCCAGTAGTATACGGGTCGGGTTTTCCTACGAGCAGTACTTC. The chain links TRBV19 to TRBJ2-7; no definite D call. The germline V gene encodes CDR1 LNHDA and CDR2 SQIVND (reference sequence). The CDR3 consists of 15 residues. V was clipped by 2 bases and J by 1 base, with 12 bases between them.

V and J are TRBV5-1 and TRBJ1-2; D unresolved. The ends were cut back, 2 bases at V and 6 bases at J, with 26 bases in the middle. The CDR3 runs to 18 residues. The V gene's germline CDR1 is SGHRS and CDR2 YFSETQ. CDR3 protein: CASSLPDAGPLDSDGYTF. Here the CDR3 DNA reads TGCGCCAGCAGCTTACCTGATGCCGGGCCCTTGGACTCCGATGGCTACACCTTC.

This chain links TRBV6-1 with TRBJ2-3; 8 positions match TRBD1. CDR1 is MNHNS and CDR2 is SASEGT in the germline V gene. The ends lost 4 bases at V and 5 bases at J; junction bases unmatched: 8. The CDR3 spans 15 residues. DNA for the CDR3: TGTGCCAGCAGTGGTCGGACAGGGTCCGAAGATACGCAGTATTTT. This sequence encodes CASSGRTGSEDTQYF.

Only one count was recorded for this clone. The chain uses TRBV19 and TRBJ2-2, with D perhaps TRBD1 (5 bases). Germline V lookup: CDR1 LNHDA, CDR2 SQIVND (reference sequence). The CDR3 loop spans 16 amino acids. V gave up 7 bases and J gave up 6 bases, with 21 bases separating them. As DNA, the CDR3 is TGTGCCAGTACAAATACAGGCCCAGTACGGGCCGGGGAGCTGTTTTTT. Its protein product is CASTNTGPVRAGELFF.

The chain uses TRBV10-3 and TRBJ1-5; a weak D match, TRBD1 (5 bases). This CDR3 spans 14 amino acids. Germline V gene sequence: CDR1 ENHRY, CDR2 SYGVKD. V was pared by 10 bases and J by 7 bases, with 20 bases between. CDR3 coding DNA: TGTGCCACCAATTCGGAGGGGCGACGGCAGCCCCAGCATTTT. Residues: CATNSEGRRQPQHF.